A few counts support the clone carrying this TCR beta chain. Its specificity is unknown. Clinical symptoms, serum thyroxine and TRAb, thyroid ultrasound and orbital computed tomography together formed the diagnostic basis. The data were taken from a study of T cells in Graves' hyperthyroidism and ophthalmopathy. Study-wide results and caveats: Within blood appeared most thyroid clonotypes that had expanded above 0.001. Onset of ophthalmopathy came a median 6.5 months after the model predicted it.

Template material for amplifying TCR beta CDR3 regions consisted of RNA transcripts. HTBI primers were the set used in a first-round RT-PCR of the TCR CDR3. A single record per CDR3 protein comes from TCRdb applying MiXCR to the multiplex PCR reads. Here the sample spans hundreds of thousands of distinct CDR3 sequences, roughly 15% being singletons. Trimming removed 7 bases at V and 9 bases at J, with 28 bases between. This CDR3 is 16 amino acids long. The sample was blood. The sequence was obtained from a man between 18 and 29 years old with Graves' ophthalmopathy. V usage is TRBV12-3 or TRBV12-4 and J usage is TRBJ2-7, with D possibly matching TRBD2 (6 bases). The chain's CDR3 is CASTSERGRDLGGQYF. CDR3 nucleotide sequence: TGTGCCAGCACTTCTGAAAGAGGGCGGGACTTAGGCGGGCAGTACTTC.